The T cell receptor beta chain under discussion was sequenced for a study of graft-versus-host responses after intestinal transplantation. About the research overall: Recipients were given multivisceral, liver-intestinal, or isolated intestinal transplants.

Using immunoSEQ multiplex PCR, the repertoire was profiled, and TCRdb retains in-frame clones only, with some absent. Among 85,000 to 130,000 clones listed, more than 85% were seen once. About this clone itself: Its antigen remains unknown.

The germline gives CDR1 LNHDA, CDR2 SQIVND (reference sequence). The ends were cut back, 1 base at V and 7 bases at J, with 11 bases in the middle. The CDR3 is 15 residues long. General study results and limits: Recipient marrow held GvH clones, some first seen in ileum or blood. In patients with graft-donor T cell macrochimerism, allograft graft-versus-host to host-versus-graft clonal ratios were high. After transplant, early declines in HvG clones were associated with peak levels of circulating GvH clones.

This sample comprised unstimulated CD4+ T cells sorted from spleen or lymph node cells, obtained before intestinal transplant. The chain links TRBV19 to TRBJ1-6; D unresolved. The receptor comes from a human donor who received an intestinal transplant. CDR3 sequence (DNA): TGTGCCAGTAGTATAGGGGAGACGGGGAATTCACCCCTCCACTTT. Translating gives CASSIGETGNSPLHF.